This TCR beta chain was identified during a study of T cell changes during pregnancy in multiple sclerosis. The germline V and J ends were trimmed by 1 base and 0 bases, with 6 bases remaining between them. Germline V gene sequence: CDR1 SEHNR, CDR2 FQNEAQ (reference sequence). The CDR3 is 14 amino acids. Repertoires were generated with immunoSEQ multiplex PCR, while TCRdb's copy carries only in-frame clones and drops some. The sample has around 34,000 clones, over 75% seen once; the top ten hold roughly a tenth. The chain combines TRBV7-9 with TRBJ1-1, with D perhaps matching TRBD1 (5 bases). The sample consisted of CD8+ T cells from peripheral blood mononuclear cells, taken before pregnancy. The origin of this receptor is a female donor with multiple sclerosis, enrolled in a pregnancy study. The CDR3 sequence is CASSLDRLNTEAFF. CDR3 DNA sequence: TGTGCCAGCAGCTTAGACAGGCTGAACACTGAAGCTTTCTTT.